These 9 T cell receptor beta chains were all obtained from the same sample, sequenced in a study of identical twins. TCRdb reprocessed the 5' RACE reads via MiXCR and lists one record per CDR3 protein. This sample has about 100,000 distinct CDR3 sequences, with under 7% found just once. Sequences were obtained from memory T cells sorted from blood. These receptors were taken from a woman in her forties or fifties in good health.

This clonotype has ten or more counts. The rearrangement joins TRBV5-1 to TRBJ2-5; 7 nucleotides match TRBD1. The CDR3 has 14 amino acids. The germline V gene has CDR1 SGHRS and CDR2 YFSETQ. After removal of 5 bases from V and 2 bases from J, the junction contained 6 bases not matched to a gene. The CDR3 spells CASSVGTAQETQYF. DNA for the CDR3: TGCGCCAGCAGTGTCGGGACAGCTCAAGAGACCCAGTACTTC.

In its sample, this clonotype was seen many times. The chain links TRBV6-5 to TRBJ2-7, with D perhaps TRBD1 or TRBD2 (5 bases each). Germline loops: CDR1 MNHEY, CDR2 SVGAGI. This CDR3 is 14 amino acids long. V lost 5 bases and J lost 1, with 12 bases in between. The CDR3: CASSPWGRSYEQYF. The CDR3 DNA is TGTGCCAGCAGTCCGTGGGGGAGATCCTACGAGCAGTACTTC.

V usage is TRBV21-1 and J usage is TRBJ1-6. TRBV21-1 corresponds to a pseudogene. This CDR3 spans 12 amino acids. In nucleotides, the CDR3 is TGTGCCAGCAGCAATAAGAATTCACCCCTCCACTTT. This translates into CASSNKNSPLHF.

This clonotype was recorded many times. V gene TRBV9 combines with J gene TRBJ2-3, with 9 nucleotides matching TRBD2. The V segment lost 0 bases and the J segment 1 base; nucleotides outside the gene matches: 0. The CDR3 runs to 15 residues. Germline loops: CDR1 SGDLS, CDR2 YYNGEE. The CDR3 DNA sequence: TGTGCCAGCAGCGTAGGACTAGCGGGCACAGATACGCAGTATTTT. Translating gives CASSVGLAGTDTQYF.

This clonotype has ten or more counts. The V and J genes are TRBV29-1 and TRBJ2-7; 9 bases fit TRBD1. V gave up 6 bases and J gave up 2 bases; unmatched junction bases: 2. This CDR3 has 12 residues. Looked up from germline, CDR1 is SQVTM and CDR2 is ANQGSEA. The CDR3 sequence is CSVGQGTYEQYF. CDR3 nucleotide sequence: TGCAGCGTGGGACAGGGAACCTACGAGCAGTACTTC.

This clonotype appeared many times. The genes are TRBV5-1 and TRBJ2-1; D perhaps matches TRBD2 (5 bases). CDR3 size: 12 residues. The V gene's germline CDR1 is SGHRS and CDR2 YFSETQ. V was trimmed by 9 bases and J by 4 bases, leaving 11 bases between them. CDR3 nucleotides: TGCGCCACCGGGGATGGATACAATGAGCAGTTCTTC. It codes for CATGDGYNEQFF.

CDR3 sequence: CASRHQPFLNTEAFF. The CDR3 bases are TGCGCCAGCAGACACCAGCCATTTTTAAACACTGAAGCTTTCTTT. The chain joins TRBV5-1 to TRBJ1-1; D is undetermined. V lost 5 bases, J lost 2 bases, and 16 bases lay in between. Germline CDR1 and CDR2: SGHRS and YFSETQ. The CDR3 consists of 15 residues.

The chain is built from TRBV7-9 and TRBJ2-3; 7 bases line up with TRBD2. Germline assignment: CDR1 SEHNR and CDR2 FQNEAQ (reference sequence). V trimming: 4 bases; J trimming: 2 bases; junction bases outside the gene matches: 3. The length of the CDR3 is 14 residues. The CDR3 sequence: CASSSTSATDTQYF. The DNA of the CDR3 is TGTGCCAGCAGCTCAACTAGCGCCACAGATACGCAGTATTTT.

This chain links TRBV12-3 or TRBV12-4 with TRBJ2-3; TRBD1 matches 8 bases. This CDR3 has 21 residues. V dropped 5 bases and J dropped 0; count of bases not matched to a gene: 22. CDR3: CASSPPLLDRGRLNSTDTQYF. CDR3 sequence (DNA): TGTGCCAGCAGTCCCCCCCTCCTAGACAGGGGCCGCCTTAATAGCACAGATACGCAGTATTTT.